This T cell receptor beta chain stems from a study of regulatory T cells in long-lasting Graves disease (dated by TCRdb to about 2021). Regarding the research as a whole: Newly diagnosed Graves' disease patients had taken antithyroid drugs for less than 3 months. The study took place in China and was registered as a clinical trial. TCR sequencing covered some 13 persistent and roughly 20 newly diagnosed Graves' disease patients, some 35 samples in total. Persistent Graves' disease patients were compared with newly diagnosed Graves' disease patients by peripheral blood TCR sequencing and RNA sequencing.

This specimen's time point label, per the study, means: newly diagnosed GD, antithyroid drugs for less than 3 months. For both TCR sequencing and RNA sequencing, RNA was extracted from PBMCs in TRIzol. The diagnosis of Graves' disease was made according to American Thyroid Association guidelines. Recruitment of patients was carried out at an endocrinology department in Xi'an, China. From each patient, around 9 milliliters of peripheral blood was collected into an EDTA anticoagulant tube. PBMCs were isolated by Ficoll Paque Plus density gradient separation without further T cell sorting. An Agilent 2100 Bioanalyzer and agarose gel were used to check RNA quality, while a NanoDrop 2000 measured RNA concentration. Concerning this clonotype: No antigen is known for it. Base quality data are lacking; no much larger clone is found one base away.

The germline V gene gives CDR1 as MNHEY and CDR2 as SVGAGI. Cut back by 1 base and 0 bases, the V and J ends lie 13 bases apart. Including cysteine and phenylalanine, the CDR3 has 17 amino acids. The only DNA kept is the CDR3, 51 bases in frame from the first base. Library prep was done by multiplex PCR. The instrument was an Illumina HiSeq 4000. To build TCR beta libraries, CDR3 regions were amplified by Arm-PCR using iRepertoire HTBI primers. PCR products were gel purified before sequencing. Regarding the original processing steps: Gene usage analysis of CDR3 amino acid clonotypes used the 55 to 80 TRBV and more than 13 TRBJ segments found across samples. Filtered high-quality paired reads were merged into contigs using COPE and FqMerger. BLAST was used to align contigs to IMGT TRBV, TRBD and TRBJ reference genes, and CDR3 was defined according to IMGT. Any clonotype with a frequency above 0.1% was counted as a highly expanded clone. Repertoire diversity was measured by Shannon entropy, and V-J evenness by the Gini coefficient. Clonotypes shared by more than one individual were considered public. Clones were called with MiXCR by TCRdb after fastp trimmed the public reads at Q25, and only in-frame beta chains were retained. Duplicate CDR3 protein sequences are folded into a single record with the most common DNA and genes. TCRdb's processing, not the study's, gives the V and J calls here. Across this sample there are 400,000 to 550,000 distinct CDR3 sequences, with about 15% seen only once. The ten top clones hold roughly 10% of the sample.

Study-wide findings and limitations: Sequencing and analysis were limited to the TCR beta chain. Preferential use of TRBV28, TRBJ1-2 and TRBJ2-5 was observed in persistent disease, whereas TRBV20-1 and TRBJ2-1 were favored in newly diagnosed disease. Patients with persistent disease shared more public clonotypes (approximately 2,500) than newly diagnosed patients did (about 970). Lower TCR Shannon entropy and fewer highly expanded clones were observed in persistent Graves' disease patients than in newly diagnosed patients, which suggested clonal expansion. The authors noted that the small sample size was a limitation that may lower accuracy. Peripheral blood alone was examined, since thyroid tissue, which constituted the primary lesion, could not be accessed.

The same sample was also used in a study of T cells in Graves' hyperthyroidism and ophthalmopathy. Reported in the second study: Stable Graves' hyperthyroidism was defined as the absence of progression to ophthalmopathy over 18 months of follow-up. The hyperthyroidism patients were between 18 and 65 years old and newly diagnosed, with a disease duration of less than 2 months. The study excluded patients with uncontrolled infections, other autoimmune diseases, pregnancy or lactation. Diagnoses were based on clinical symptoms, serum thyroxine and TRAb, thyroid ultrasound and orbital computed tomography. A first-round RT-PCR of the TCR CDR3 used the HTBI primer set with the Qiagen OneStep RT-PCR kit. Blood samples also contained most of the expanded thyroid clonotypes (frequency above 0.001), which suggests that blood repertoires may reflect thyroid immune responses. In cross-validation, a model built on a 13 V-J signature told ophthalmopathy apart from stable hyperthyroidism with under 90% sensitivity and around 84% specificity, and in testing the same model reached 80%/75%. In validation, the model predicted progression to ophthalmopathy a median of about 6.8 months before onset, with approximately 70% sensitivity and nearly 75% specificity. To identify distinguishing TCR V-J signatures, a discovery cohort of some 99 patients was used, comprising under 45 with Graves' ophthalmopathy and some 60 with stable Graves' hyperthyroidism. Prospective prediction of ophthalmopathy was tested in an independent validation cohort of 18 to 20 hyperthyroidism patients and 17 patients who later progressed to ophthalmopathy. The 75 to 100 discovery patients were randomly divided into training and test sets at a 7:3 ratio. Thyroid tissue and blood T-cell repertoires from about six Graves' hyperthyroidism patients were also compared in the study. After blood sampling, hyperthyroidism patients were treated with methimazole at a starting dose of 30 mg daily, and ophthalmopathy patients were treated with high-dose intravenous methylprednisolone. Libraries were constructed in a second round of multiplex PCR, after which size selection and purification were carried out. Libraries were sequenced paired-end with 100 bp reads on an Illumina HiSeq2000. SOAPnuke was used to process the raw data, with reads discarded if the reads contained adapters or uncalled bases, had a mean Phred below 15, or lacked an exact constant-primer or identifier match. COPE v1.2.5 was used to merge high-quality paired reads, and clonotypes were defined as unique nucleotide sequences. Clonotypes were aligned to IMGT TRBV, TRBD and TRBJ reference segments using MiTCR v1.1. The analysis included only V-J combinations with a frequency above 0.0001, which together covered over 98% of the repertoires. A TCS score was defined as the ratio between F50 (clonal expansion) and ExV (chaos), using BLOSUM62-based TCRdist between CDR3 peptides within each V-J. Welch's t-statistics and random forest reduced approximately 520 V-J features to about 12, which were used in a naive Bayes classifier (R e1071). Sample size was not statistically predetermined, and blinding of investigators to group allocation was not performed. According to the paper, TCR Vbeta CDR3 sequencing was carried out on 135 peripheral blood samples, which came from some 41 ophthalmopathy, around 74 hyperthyroidism and roughly 17 progressor patients.

This TCR came from a woman in her thirties with Graves disease. Donor details come from another sample of the same person, matched by shared clones. This receptor chain uses TRBV6-5 and TRBJ1-3; too little of a D gene remains to name it. Sequencing was performed on peripheral blood mononuclear cells (PBMCs), taken at new diagnosis, from a patient treated with antithyroid drugs. At the DNA level, the sequence is TGTGCCAGCAGTTACTTAGACGCAACTAACTCTGGAAACACCATATATTTT. Translation gives CASSYLDATNSGNTIYF.